This paragraph covers one T cell receptor beta chain sequence. Other DNA sequences of this sample code for an identical CDR3. The CDR3 extends over 14 amino acids. From germline, CDR1 is SGHRS and CDR2 YFSETQ. Trimming stripped 2 bases from V and 0 bases from J, with 9 bases between. The source of the sample is a study of blood T cell repertoires in COVID-19. Study as a whole: Sample material is recorded as cDNA or gDNA derived from T cells, B-cell-depleted T cells, or PBMCs.

Clones were sequenced by immunoSEQ multiplex PCR, and TCRdb holds only the in-frame ones, with some missing. This sample carries roughly 49,000 clones, around 86% of them seen once, and the ten largest clones take 6.5%. The rearrangement links TRBV5-1 to TRBJ2-7, with D tentatively TRBD2 (6 bases). This clonotype was sampled from a man in his fifties or sixties with active COVID-19. The specimen was peripheral blood. This chain's CDR3 is CASSFGGSSYEQYF. The CDR3 DNA follows: TGCGCCAGCAGCTTTGGGGGGAGCTCCTACGAGCAGTACTTC.